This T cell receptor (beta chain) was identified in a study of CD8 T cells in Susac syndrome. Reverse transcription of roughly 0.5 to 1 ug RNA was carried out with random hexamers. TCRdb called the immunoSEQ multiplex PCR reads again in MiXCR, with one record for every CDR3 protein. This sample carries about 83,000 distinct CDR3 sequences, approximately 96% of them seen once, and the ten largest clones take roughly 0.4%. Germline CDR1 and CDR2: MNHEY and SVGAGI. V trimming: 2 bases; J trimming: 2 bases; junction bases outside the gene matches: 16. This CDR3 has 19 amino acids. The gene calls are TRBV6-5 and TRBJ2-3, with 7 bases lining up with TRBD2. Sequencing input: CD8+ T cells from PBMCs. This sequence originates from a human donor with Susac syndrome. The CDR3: CASSYVPPLTAGITDTQYF. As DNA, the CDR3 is TGTGCCAGCAGTTACGTACCCCCCCTGACAGCGGGGATCACAGATACGCAGTATTTT.